This T cell receptor (beta chain) comes out of a study of CDR3 diversity in severe acne. With V trimmed by 3 bases and J by 4 bases, 4 bases remained unmatched. CDR3 size: 14 residues. Germline lookup yields CDR1 SGDLS and CDR2 YYNGEE. TCRdb re-called the PCR reads with MiXCR, one entry per CDR3 protein. Here the sample spans roughly 81,000 distinct CDR3 sequences, 45% to 50% being singletons. This clonotype has only a few counts. V and J are TRBV9 and TRBJ1-2, with 9 bases aligning to TRBD1. The sample was blood. The clonotype comes from a male donor in good health, serving as a control. In DNA, the CDR3 is TGTGCCAGCAGCGGACCGACAGGGGGCTATGGCTACACCTTC. This codes for CASSGPTGGYGYTF.